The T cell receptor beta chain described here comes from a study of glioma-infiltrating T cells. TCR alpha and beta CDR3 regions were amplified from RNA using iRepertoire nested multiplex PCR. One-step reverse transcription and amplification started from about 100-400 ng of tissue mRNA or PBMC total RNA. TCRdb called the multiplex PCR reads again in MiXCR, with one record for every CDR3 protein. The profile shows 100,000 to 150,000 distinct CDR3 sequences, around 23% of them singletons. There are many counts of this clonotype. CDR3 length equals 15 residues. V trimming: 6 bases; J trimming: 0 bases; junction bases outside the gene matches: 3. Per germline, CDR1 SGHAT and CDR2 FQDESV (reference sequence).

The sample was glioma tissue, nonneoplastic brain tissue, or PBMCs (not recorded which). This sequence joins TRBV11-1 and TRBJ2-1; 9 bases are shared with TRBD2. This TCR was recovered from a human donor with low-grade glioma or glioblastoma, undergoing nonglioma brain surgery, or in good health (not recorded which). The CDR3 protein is CASRGLASSYNEQFF. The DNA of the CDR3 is TGTGCCAGCAGGGGACTAGCTAGCTCCTACAATGAGCAGTTCTTC.